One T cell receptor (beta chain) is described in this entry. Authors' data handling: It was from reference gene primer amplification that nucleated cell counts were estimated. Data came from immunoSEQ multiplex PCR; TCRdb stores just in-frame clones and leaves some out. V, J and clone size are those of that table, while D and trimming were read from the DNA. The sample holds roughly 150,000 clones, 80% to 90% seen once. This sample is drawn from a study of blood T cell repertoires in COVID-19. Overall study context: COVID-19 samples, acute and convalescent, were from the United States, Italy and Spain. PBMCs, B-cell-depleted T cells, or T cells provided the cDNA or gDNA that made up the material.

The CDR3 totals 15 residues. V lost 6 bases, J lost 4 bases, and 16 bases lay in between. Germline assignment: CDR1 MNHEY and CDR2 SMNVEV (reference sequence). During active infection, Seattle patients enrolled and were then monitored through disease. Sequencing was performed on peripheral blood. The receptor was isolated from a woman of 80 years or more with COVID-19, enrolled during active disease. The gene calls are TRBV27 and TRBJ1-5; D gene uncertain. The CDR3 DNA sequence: TGTGCCAGCAGCTCGAGGGCTCTGGGAAATCAGCCCCAGCATTTT. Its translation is CASSSRALGNQPQHF.